This T cell receptor beta chain comes out of a study of spatial heterogeneity in lung cancer. Overall study context: In raw reads, more than 8.5 appearances on average were recorded for each unique TCR and UMI combination. Study-wide points: Ubiquitous, expanded tumor-derived TCRs were more frequently observed in blood at resection than at follow-up.

Specified time point: sample taken at primary tumor resection. Without sorting, whole RNA was sequenced from tumor, nontumor lung or frozen PBMC. Concerning this clonotype itself: Its antigen is as yet unknown.

Every molecule of TCR cDNA had its own unique molecular identifier. TCRdb called the 5' RACE reads again in MiXCR, with one record for every CDR3 protein. Of roughly 80,000 distinct CDR3 sequences in the sample, about 12% were seen once. Germline CDR1 and CDR2: DFQATT and SNEGSKA (reference sequence). V dropped 1 base and J dropped 10; count of bases not matched to a gene: 11. This CDR3 has 15 amino acids. The TCR sequence derives from a male donor with early-stage non-small cell lung cancer. The sequencing used PBMCs, collected at surgery. This chain joins TRBV20-1 and TRBJ2-3; 10 bases are a match to TRBD2. The CDR3 protein is CSARALAGEPRAQYF. The CDR3 bases are TGCAGTGCTAGAGCCCTAGCGGGGGAACCCCGGGCGCAGTATTTT.